This TCR beta chain was retrieved from a study of identical twins. CDR3 length: 15 residues. Deletions cut 7 bases from V and 3 bases from J, with 16 bases between. Per germline, CDR1 MNHEY and CDR2 SVGEGT. In TCRdb, the 5' RACE reads were re-called with MiXCR into one record per CDR3 protein. Found here are fewer than 900,000 distinct CDR3 sequences, 15% to 20% of them singletons; the top ten hold about 12%. The sample was also reused in another study, on T cells expressing NK-cell markers.

The source material was PBMCs. The source of this sequence is a woman between 18 and 29 years old in good health. The chain joins TRBV6-2 or TRBV6-3 to TRBJ2-1; perhaps D is TRBD1 or TRBD2 (5 bases each). In DNA, the CDR3 is TGTGCCAGCACTCCCTCCGGGACCGTCTACAATGAGCAGTTCTTC. Residues: CASTPSGTVYNEQFF.